The clone carrying this TCR beta chain was detected many times. The read gets to within 3 residues of the CDR3 end, and the germline J gene fills in the rest. The data belong to a study of T cell clonality in common variable immunodeficiency. The table came from immunoSEQ multiplex PCR; TCRdb's copy has only in-frame clones and leaves some out. Altogether around 50,000 clones were found in the sample, and no singletons occur. The CDR3 length is 12 residues. V shed 7 bases and J shed 7 bases, with 13 bases lying between them. Germline CDR1 and CDR2: SQVTM and ANQGSEA. The rearrangement links TRBV29-1 to TRBJ1-4, with D maybe TRBD1 (5 bases). Sequencing was carried out using peripheral blood mononuclear cells. The receptor's source is a person between 18 and 75 years old in good health. CDR3 DNA, as far as it was read: TGCAGCGGGACAACCGAGGCTGAAAAA. It encodes CSGTTEAEK. The whole CDR3 is CSGTTEAEKLFF.